This T cell receptor beta chain was recorded in a study of human T cells and chemical hapten exposure. Study information: Per-sample TCR yield variation was attributed mainly to small pooled library volume differences. Study observations and caveats: Sensitizing with DPC caused no change in TCRs above 1 in 1000 frequency.

Germline V gene data show CDR1 as MNHNY and CDR2 as SVGAGI (reference sequence). The J segment lost 3 bases and the V segment lost 2 bases, leaving 5 bases of the junction unmatched. The CDR3 spans 16 residues. Time point of the sample: pre-sensitization, week 0. Indicated treatment: therapeutic diphenylcyclopropenone sensitization with weekly scalp DPC. Before extraction, the whole blood was not fractionated, and total RNA was taken from it. This clonotype has a count of ten or more. What it binds is not known. Unique molecular identifiers were attached to individual cDNA molecules during library preparation. Using its own MiXCR run on the RACE reads, TCRdb lists one record per CDR3 protein. The sample lists 52,000 or so distinct CDR3 sequences; 9.9% were seen once.

This specimen was whole blood, taken in connection with sensitization to the hapten diphenylcyclopropenone (DPC). The clonotype originates from a man between 40 and 49 years old with alopecia areata. Some clones in this sample may be carry-over from other donors' samples. V usage is TRBV6-6 and J usage is TRBJ2-7; 12 bases are a match to TRBD1. The CDR3 nucleotides are TGTGCCAGCAGTTACCTAGGGGACAGGGGGCTCTACGAGCAGTACTTC. Translating it yields CASSYLGDRGLYEQYF.